Each of the 5 T cell receptor beta chains below was sequenced from the same sample in a study of T cells in Graves' hyperthyroidism and ophthalmopathy. The CDR3 regions of TCR beta were amplified from RNA transcripts. The HTBI primer set served for first-round RT-PCR of the TCR CDR3. TCRdb re-called the multiplex PCR reads with MiXCR, one entry per CDR3 protein. Here the sample spans about 400,000 distinct CDR3 sequences, around an eighth being singletons. The specimen sequenced was blood. All receptors come from a man between 45 and 60 years old with Graves' ophthalmopathy.

This clonotype was detected only a few times. The gene calls are TRBV20-1 and TRBJ2-1; 10 bases are a match to TRBD1. J was trimmed by 7 bases and V by 6 bases; bases with no gene match: 9. The germline gives CDR1 DFQATT, CDR2 SNEGSKA (reference sequence). The CDR3 extends over 14 amino acids. CDR3 amino acids: CSAEPRDRGNEQFF. As DNA, the CDR3 is TGCAGTGCGGAGCCCCGGGACAGGGGTAATGAGCAGTTCTTC.

V is TRBV6-1 and J is TRBJ2-2; the D is unclear. The V gene's germline CDR1 is MNHNS and CDR2 SASEGT. The CDR3 totals 14 residues. V lost 5 bases to trimming and J lost 6 bases, with 13 bases between them. In nucleotides, the CDR3 is TGTGCCAGCAGTCCAAACCCAACCCCCGGGGAGCTGTTTTTT. It specifies CASSPNPTPGELFF.

In this sample, this clonotype turned up a few times. This rearrangement joins TRBV30 to TRBJ1-5, with a tentative D call TRBD1 (6 bases). CDR3 size: 13 residues. Germline V gene sequence: CDR1 GTSNPN, CDR2 SVGIG (reference sequence). The ends were cut back, 2 bases at V and 7 bases at J, with 12 bases in the middle. The CDR3 region has the DNA TGTGCCTGGAGTTCCCCAGGGGAACAGCCCCAGCATTTT. It specifies CAWSSPGEQPQHF.

This clonotype was counted a few times. Written as DNA, the CDR3 is TGTGCCAGCAGTCCAGCCGCTGGGCGCTCCTACGAGCAGTACTTC. It yields the protein CASSPAAGRSYEQYF. The chain employs TRBV28 and TRBJ2-7, with no clear D. Between the trimmed V and J ends, which lost 5 bases and 0 bases, there was a span of 14 bases. The CDR3 is 15 amino acids. The germline V gene has CDR1 MDHEN and CDR2 SYDVKM.

This clonotype was counted between two and nine times. The chain carries TRBV5-5 and TRBJ1-2; 12 positions match TRBD1. The CDR3 length is 18 residues. Germline lookup yields CDR1 SGHKS and CDR2 YYEKEE (reference sequence). The junction had 9 bases not matched to a gene; V was cut back by 0 bases and J by 3 bases. CDR3 sequence: CASSLEGTGGAGDYGYTF. The CDR3 DNA reads TGTGCCAGCAGCTTGGAAGGGACAGGGGGCGCGGGGGACTATGGCTACACCTTC.